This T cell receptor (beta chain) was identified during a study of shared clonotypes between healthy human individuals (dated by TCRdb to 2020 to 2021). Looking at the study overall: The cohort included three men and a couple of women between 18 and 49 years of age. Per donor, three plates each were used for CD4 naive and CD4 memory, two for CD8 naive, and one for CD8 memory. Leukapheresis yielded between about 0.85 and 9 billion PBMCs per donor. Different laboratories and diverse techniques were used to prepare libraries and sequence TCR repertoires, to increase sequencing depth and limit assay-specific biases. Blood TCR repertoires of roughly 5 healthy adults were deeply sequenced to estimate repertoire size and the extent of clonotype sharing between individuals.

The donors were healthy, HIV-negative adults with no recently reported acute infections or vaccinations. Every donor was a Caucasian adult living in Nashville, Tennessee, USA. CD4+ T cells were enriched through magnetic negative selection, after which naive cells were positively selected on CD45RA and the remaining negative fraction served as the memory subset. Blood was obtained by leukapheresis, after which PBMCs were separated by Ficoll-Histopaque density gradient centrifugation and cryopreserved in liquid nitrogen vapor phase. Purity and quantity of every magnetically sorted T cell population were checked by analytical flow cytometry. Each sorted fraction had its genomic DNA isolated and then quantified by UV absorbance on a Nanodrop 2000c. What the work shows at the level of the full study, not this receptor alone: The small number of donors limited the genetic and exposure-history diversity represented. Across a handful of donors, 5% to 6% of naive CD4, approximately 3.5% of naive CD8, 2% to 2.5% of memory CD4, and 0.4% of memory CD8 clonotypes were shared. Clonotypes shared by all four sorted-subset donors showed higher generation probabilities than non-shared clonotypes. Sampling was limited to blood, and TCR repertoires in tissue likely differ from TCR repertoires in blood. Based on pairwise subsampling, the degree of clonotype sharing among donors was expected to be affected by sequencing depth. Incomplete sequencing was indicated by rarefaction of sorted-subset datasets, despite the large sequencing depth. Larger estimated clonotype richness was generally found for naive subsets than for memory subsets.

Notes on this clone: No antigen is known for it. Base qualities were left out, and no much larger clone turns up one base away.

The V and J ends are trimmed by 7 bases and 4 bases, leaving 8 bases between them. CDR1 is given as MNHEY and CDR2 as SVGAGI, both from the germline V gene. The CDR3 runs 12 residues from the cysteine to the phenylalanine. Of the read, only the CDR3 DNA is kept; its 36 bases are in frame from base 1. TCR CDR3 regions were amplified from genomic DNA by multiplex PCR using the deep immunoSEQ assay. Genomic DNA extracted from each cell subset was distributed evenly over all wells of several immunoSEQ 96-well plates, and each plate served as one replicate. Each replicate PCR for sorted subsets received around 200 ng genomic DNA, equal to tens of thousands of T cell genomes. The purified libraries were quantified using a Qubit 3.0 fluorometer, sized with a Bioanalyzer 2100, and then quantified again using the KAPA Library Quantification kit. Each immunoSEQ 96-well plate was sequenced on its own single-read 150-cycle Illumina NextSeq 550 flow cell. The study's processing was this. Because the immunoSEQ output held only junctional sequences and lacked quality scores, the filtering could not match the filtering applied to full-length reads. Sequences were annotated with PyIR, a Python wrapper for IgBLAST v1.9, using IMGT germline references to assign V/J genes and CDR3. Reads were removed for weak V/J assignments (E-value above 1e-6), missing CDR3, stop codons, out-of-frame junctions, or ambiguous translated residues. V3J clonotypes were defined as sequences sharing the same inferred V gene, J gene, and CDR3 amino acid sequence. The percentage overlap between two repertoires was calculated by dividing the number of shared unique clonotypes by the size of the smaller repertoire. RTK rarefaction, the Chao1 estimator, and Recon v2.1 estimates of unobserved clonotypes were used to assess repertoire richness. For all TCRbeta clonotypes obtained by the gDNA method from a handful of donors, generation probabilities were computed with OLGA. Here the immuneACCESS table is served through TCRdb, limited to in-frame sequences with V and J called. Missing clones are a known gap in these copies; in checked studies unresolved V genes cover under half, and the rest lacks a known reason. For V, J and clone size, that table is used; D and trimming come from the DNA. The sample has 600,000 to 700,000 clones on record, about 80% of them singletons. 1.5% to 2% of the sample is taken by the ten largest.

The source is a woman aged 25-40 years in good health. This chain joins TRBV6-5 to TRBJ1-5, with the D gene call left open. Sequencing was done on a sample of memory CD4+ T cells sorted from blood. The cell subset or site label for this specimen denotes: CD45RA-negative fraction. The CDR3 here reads CASTTNNQPQHF. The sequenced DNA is TGTGCCAGCACCACCAATAATCAGCCCCAGCATTTT.